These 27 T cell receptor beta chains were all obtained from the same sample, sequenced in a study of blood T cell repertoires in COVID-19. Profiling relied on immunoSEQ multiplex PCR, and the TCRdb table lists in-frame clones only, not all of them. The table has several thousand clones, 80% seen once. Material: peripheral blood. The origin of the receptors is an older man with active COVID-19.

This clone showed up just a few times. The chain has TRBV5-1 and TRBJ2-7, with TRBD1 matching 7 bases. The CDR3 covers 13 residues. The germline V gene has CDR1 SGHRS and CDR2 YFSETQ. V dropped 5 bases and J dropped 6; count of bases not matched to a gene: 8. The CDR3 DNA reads TGCGCCAGCAGTATAACAGGGGAGCTCGAGCAGTACTTC. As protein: CASSITGELEQYF.

The CDR3 region is CATHDRGEGHQETQYF. The CDR3 DNA follows: TGTGCCACACATGACAGGGGGGAGGGCCATCAAGAGACCCAGTACTTC. The rearrangement links TRBV9 to TRBJ2-5, with 9 bases identical to TRBD1. J lost 2 bases, V lost 9 bases, and 14 bases had no gene match. This CDR3 has 16 amino acids. Germline CDR1 and CDR2: SGDLS and YYNGEE.

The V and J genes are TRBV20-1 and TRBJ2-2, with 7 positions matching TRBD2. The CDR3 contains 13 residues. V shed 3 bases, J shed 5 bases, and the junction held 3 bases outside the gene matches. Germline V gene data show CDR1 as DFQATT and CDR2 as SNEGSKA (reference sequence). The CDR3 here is CSASGLGTGELFF. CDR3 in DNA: TGCAGTGCTAGTGGACTAGGTACCGGGGAGCTGTTTTTT.

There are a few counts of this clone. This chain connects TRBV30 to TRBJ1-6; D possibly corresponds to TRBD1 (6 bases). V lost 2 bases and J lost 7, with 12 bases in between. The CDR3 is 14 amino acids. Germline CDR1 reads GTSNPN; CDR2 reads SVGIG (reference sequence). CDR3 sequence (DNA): TGTGCCTGGAGTTCAGGGGTCGAGAATTCACCCCTCCACTTT. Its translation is CAWSSGVENSPLHF.

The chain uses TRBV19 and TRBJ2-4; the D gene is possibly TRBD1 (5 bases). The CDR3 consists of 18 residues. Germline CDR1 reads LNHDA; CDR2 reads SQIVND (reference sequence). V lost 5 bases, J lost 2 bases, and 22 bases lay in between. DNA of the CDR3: TGTGCCAGTAGTGGGTCGAGGTTGTTAAGGGGCTCCAAAAACATTCAGTACTTC. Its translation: CASSGSRLLRGSKNIQYF.

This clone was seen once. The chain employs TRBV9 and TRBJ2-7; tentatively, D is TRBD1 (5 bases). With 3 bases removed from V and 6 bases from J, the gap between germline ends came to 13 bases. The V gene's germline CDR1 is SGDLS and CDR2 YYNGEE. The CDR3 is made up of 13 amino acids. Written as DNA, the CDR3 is TGTGCCAGCAGCGAGAGCCAGGGTTCCGAGCAGTACTTC. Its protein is CASSESQGSEQYF.

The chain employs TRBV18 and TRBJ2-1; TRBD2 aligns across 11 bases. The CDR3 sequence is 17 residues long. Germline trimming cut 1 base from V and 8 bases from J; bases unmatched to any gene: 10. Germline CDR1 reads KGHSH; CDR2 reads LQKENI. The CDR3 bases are TGTGCCAGCTCACCACAATCAAATAGCGGGAGGGGCGATGAGCAGTTCTTC. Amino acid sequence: CASSPQSNSGRGDEQFF. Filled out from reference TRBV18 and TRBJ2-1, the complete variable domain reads NAGVMQNPRHLVRRRGQEARLRCSPMKGHSHVYWYRQLPEEGLKFMVYLQKENIIDESGMPKERFSAEFPKEGPSILRIQQVVRGDSAAYFCASSPQSNSGRGDEQFFGPGTRLTVL.

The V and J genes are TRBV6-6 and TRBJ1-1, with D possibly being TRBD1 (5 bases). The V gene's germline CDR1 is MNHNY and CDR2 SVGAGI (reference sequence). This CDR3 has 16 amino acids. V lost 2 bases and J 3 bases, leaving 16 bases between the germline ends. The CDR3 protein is CASSYPREGLDTEAFF. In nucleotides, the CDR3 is TGTGCCAGCAGTTACCCTAGGGAGGGACTGGACACTGAAGCTTTCTTT.

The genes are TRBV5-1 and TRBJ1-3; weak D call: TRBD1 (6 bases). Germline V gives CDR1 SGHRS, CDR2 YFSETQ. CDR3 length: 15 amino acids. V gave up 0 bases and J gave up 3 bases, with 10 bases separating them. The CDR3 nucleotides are TGCGCCAGCAGCTTGGCCGGGACAAATGGAAACACCATATATTTT. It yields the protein CASSLAGTNGNTIYF.

The CDR3 DNA reads as TGTGCCAGCAGCTTGACTAGCTCGTACAATGAGCAGTTCTTC. This encodes CASSLTSSYNEQFF. The rearrangement joins TRBV5-4 to TRBJ2-1, with D perhaps TRBD2 (6 bases). The CDR3 runs 14 residues. Trimming removed 1 base from V and 4 bases from J, with 9 bases in between. The germline V gene encodes CDR1 SGHNT and CDR2 YYREEE (reference sequence).

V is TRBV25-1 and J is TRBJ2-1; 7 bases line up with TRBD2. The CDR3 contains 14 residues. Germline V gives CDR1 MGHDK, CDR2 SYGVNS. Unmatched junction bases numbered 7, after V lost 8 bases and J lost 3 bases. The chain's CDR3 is CASPPREYYNEQFF. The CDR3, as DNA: TGTGCCAGCCCCCCGCGGGAGTACTACAATGAGCAGTTCTTC.

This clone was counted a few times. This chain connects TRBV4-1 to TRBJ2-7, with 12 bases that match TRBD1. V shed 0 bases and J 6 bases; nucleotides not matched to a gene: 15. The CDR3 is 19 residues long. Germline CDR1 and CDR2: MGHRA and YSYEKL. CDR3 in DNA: TGCGCCAGCAGCCAAGATCCGGGACAGGGGGCGCAAAAGGCCAGCGAGCAGTACTTC. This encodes CASSQDPGQGAQKASEQYF.

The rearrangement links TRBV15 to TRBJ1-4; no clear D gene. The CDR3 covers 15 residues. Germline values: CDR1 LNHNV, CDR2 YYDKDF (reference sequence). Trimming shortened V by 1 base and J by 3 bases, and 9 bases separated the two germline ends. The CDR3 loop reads CATSRVRGPNEKLFF. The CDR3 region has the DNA TGTGCCACCAGCAGAGTTCGAGGGCCTAATGAAAAACTGTTTTTT.

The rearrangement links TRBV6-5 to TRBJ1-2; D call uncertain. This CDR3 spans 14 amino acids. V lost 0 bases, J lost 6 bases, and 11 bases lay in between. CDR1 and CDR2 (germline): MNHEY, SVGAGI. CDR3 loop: CASSYSDGADGYTF. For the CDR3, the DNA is TGTGCCAGCAGTTACTCGGATGGAGCAGATGGCTACACCTTC.

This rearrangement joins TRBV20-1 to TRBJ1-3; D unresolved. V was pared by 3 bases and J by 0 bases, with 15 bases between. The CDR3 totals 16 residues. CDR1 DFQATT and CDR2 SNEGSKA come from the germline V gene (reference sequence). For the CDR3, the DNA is TGCAGTGCTAGTAAAGGCGGGCAGAACTCTGGAAACACCATATATTTT. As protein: CSASKGGQNSGNTIYF.

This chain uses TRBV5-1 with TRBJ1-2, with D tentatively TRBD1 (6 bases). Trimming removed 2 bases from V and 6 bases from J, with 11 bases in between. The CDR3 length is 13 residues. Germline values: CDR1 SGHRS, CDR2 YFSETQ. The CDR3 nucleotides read TGCGCCAGCAGCTTATTGTGGGACAATGGCTACACCTTC. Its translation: CASSLLWDNGYTF. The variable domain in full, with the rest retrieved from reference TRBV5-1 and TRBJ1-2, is KAGVTQTPRYLIKTRGQQVTLSCSPISGHRSVSWYQQTPGQGLQFLFEYFSETQRNKGNFPGRFSGRQFSNSRSEMNVSTLELGDSALYLCASSLLWDNGYTFGSGTRLTVV.

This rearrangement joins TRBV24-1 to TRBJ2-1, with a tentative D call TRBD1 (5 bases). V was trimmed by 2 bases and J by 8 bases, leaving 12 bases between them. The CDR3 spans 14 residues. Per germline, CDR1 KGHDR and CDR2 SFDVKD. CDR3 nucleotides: TGTGCCACCAGTGATTATCCAGGGATCCATGAGCAGTTCTTC. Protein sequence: CATSDYPGIHEQFF.

The CDR3 DNA follows: TGTGCCAGCAGTTATCCCACCGGGGGGACGGTAGTTGCTTTCTTT. Amino acids: CASSYPTGGTVVAFF. The V and J genes are TRBV28 and TRBJ1-1; maybe TRBD1 (5 bases). The CDR3 is 15 amino acids. The germline CDR1 and CDR2 sequences are MDHEN and SYDVKM. Trimming shortened V by 4 bases and J by 11 bases, and 23 bases separated the two germline ends.

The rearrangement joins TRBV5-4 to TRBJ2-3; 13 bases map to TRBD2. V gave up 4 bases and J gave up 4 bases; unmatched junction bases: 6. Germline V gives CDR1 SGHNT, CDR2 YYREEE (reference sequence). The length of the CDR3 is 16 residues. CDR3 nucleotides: TGTGCCAGCAGCCGATGGACTAGCGGGAGTGCAGATACGCAGTATTTT. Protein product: CASSRWTSGSADTQYF. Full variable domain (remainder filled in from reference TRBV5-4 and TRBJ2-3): ETGVTQSPTHLIKTRGQQVTLRCSSQSGHNTVSWYQQALGQGPQFIFQYYREEENGRGNFPPRFSGLQFPNYSSELNVNALELDDSALYLCASSRWTSGSADTQYFGPGTRLTVL.

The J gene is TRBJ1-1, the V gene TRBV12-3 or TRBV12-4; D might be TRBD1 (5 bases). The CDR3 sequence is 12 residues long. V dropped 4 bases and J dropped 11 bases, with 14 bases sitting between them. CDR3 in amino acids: CASSSDQGGAFF. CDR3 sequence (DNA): TGTGCCAGCAGTTCTGATCAGGGTGGGGCTTTCTTT.

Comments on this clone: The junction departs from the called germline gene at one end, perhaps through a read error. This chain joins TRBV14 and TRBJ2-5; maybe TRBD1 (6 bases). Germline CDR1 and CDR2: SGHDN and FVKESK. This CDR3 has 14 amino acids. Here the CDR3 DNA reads TGTGCCAGCAGCCAATCGGGCCCCAGGGGAGCCAGACACTTC. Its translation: CASSQSGPRGARHF.

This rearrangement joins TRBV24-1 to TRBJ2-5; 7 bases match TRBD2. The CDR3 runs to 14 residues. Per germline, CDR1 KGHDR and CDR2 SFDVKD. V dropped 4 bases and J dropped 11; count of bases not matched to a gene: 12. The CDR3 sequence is CATSDSGRTWEQYF. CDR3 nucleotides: TGTGCCACCAGTGACTCCGGGAGGACGTGGGAGCAGTACTTC.

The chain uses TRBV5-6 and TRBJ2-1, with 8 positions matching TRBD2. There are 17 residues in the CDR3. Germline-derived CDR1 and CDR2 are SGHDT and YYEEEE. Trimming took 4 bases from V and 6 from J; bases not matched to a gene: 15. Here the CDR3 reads CASSLKKRERGLNEQFF. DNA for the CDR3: TGTGCCAGCAGCCTCAAAAAGCGGGAGAGAGGCCTCAATGAGCAGTTCTTC.

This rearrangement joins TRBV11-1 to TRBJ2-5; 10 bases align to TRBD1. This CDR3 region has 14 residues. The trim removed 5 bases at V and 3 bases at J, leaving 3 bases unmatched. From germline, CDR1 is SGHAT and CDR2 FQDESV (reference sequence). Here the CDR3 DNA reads TGTGCCAGCAGCCTGGGACAGGGGAAAGAGACCCAGTACTTC. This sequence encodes CASSLGQGKETQYF.

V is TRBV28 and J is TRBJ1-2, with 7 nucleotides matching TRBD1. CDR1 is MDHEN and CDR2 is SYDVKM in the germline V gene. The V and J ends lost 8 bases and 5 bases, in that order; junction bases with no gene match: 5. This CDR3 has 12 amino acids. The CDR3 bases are TGTGCCAGCCTAGGACAGGCGTATGGCTACACCTTC. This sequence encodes CASLGQAYGYTF.

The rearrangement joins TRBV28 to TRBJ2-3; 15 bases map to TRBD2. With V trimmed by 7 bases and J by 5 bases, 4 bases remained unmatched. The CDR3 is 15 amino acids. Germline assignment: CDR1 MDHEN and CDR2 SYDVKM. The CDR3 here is CASTPGLAGGDTQYF. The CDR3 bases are TGTGCCAGCACTCCGGGACTAGCGGGAGGAGATACGCAGTATTTT.

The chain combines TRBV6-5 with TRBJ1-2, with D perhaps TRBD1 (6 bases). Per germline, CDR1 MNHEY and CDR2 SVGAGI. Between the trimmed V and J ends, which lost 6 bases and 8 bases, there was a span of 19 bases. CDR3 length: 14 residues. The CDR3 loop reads CASSPTGGARGYTF. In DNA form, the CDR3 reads TGTGCCAGCAGCCCCACGGGGGGGGCGCGCGGCTACACCTTC.